This entry lists 11 T cell receptor beta chains sequenced from one sample in a study of Ad26.COV2.S vaccination and SARS-CoV-2 variants. Profiled with immunoSEQ multiplex PCR; TCRdb holds only in-frame clones, not every one. The top ten clones hold around 16% of a sample with around 94,000 clones, over 60% of them seen once. The input for sequencing was peripheral blood, taken after recovery from COVID-19. The origin of the receptors is a human donor who had recovered from COVID-19.

The chain couples TRBV9 to TRBJ2-3; TRBD2 matches at 12 bases. CDR3 size: 17 residues. Germline trimming cut 0 bases from V and 6 bases from J; bases unmatched to any gene: 8. The germline V gene has CDR1 SGDLS and CDR2 YYNGEE. CDR3 sequence reads: CASSVAPSGRVGDTQYF. The CDR3, as DNA: TGTGCCAGCAGCGTAGCGCCTAGCGGGAGGGTCGGGGATACGCAGTATTTT.

This clone was counted once. The chain combines TRBV28 with TRBJ2-6; no firm D call. Germline V gene lookup returns CDR1 MDHEN and CDR2 SYDVKM. The CDR3 covers 12 residues. With 7 bases removed from V and 4 bases from J, the gap between germline ends came to 5 bases. As DNA, the CDR3 is TGTGCCAGCACGGTCGGGGCCAACGTCCTGACTTTC. Its protein is CASTVGANVLTF.

The rearrangement uses TRBV19 and TRBJ1-1; 12 bases align to TRBD1. The CDR3 covers 15 residues. CDR1 is LNHDA, CDR2 SQIVND, per germline (reference sequence). V was pared by 6 bases and J by 0 bases, with 2 bases of the junction left unmatched. The CDR3 reads CASRGQGAMNTEAFF. The DNA of the CDR3 is TGTGCCAGTAGGGGACAGGGGGCGATGAACACTGAAGCTTTCTTT. The whole variable domain, filled in from reference TRBV19 and TRBJ1-1, reads DGGITQSPKYLFRKEGQNVTLSCEQNLNHDAMYWYRQDPGQGLRLIYYSQIVNDFQKGDIAEGYSVSREKKESFPLTVTSAQKNPTAFYLCASRGQGAMNTEAFFGQGTRLTVV.

Only a few counts were recorded for this clone. This chain connects TRBV7-2 to TRBJ2-5; TRBD2 agrees at 7 bases. This CDR3 region has 15 residues. The V gene end was trimmed by 5 bases and the J gene end by 5 bases; junction bases not matched to a gene: 11. Germline assignment: CDR1 SGHTA and CDR2 FQGNSA. CDR3 loop: CASSPRGRGGETQYF. CDR3 nucleotides: TGTGCCAGCAGCCCCCGGGGGAGGGGCGGGGAGACCCAGTACTTC.

A single count supports this clone. The chain has TRBV27 and TRBJ1-5, with D hard to call. The CDR3 length is 14 residues. Trimming removed 4 bases at V and 4 bases at J, with 11 bases between. CDR1 and CDR2 (germline): MNHEY, SMNVEV (reference sequence). The CDR3 bases are TGTGCCAGCAGTTACCGGGGTACAAATCAGCCCCAGCATTTT. It specifies CASSYRGTNQPQHF.

The chain is built from TRBV6-6 and TRBJ1-2, with 7 bases identical to TRBD1. The CDR3 has 13 residues. In germline, CDR1 is MNHNY, CDR2 SVGAGI (reference sequence). The V gene end was trimmed by 5 bases and the J gene end by 2 bases; junction bases not matched to a gene: 2. The CDR3 region is CASSPGQNYGYTF. The CDR3 DNA sequence: TGTGCCAGCAGTCCGGGACAGAACTATGGCTACACCTTC.

The chain combines TRBV29-1 with TRBJ1-2, with a weak D call TRBD1 (5 bases). Looked up from germline, CDR1 is SQVTM and CDR2 is ANQGSEA. The V gene lost 2 bases and the J gene lost 5 bases, with 9 bases spanning the gap. The length of the CDR3 is 12 residues. The CDR3, as DNA: TGCAGCGTTGAATTAGGGGAGTATGGCTACACCTTC. It yields the protein CSVELGEYGYTF.

CDR3 amino acids: CASRKKGYSNQPQHF. Written as DNA, the CDR3 is TGTGCCAGCAGGAAAAAGGGGTATAGCAATCAGCCCCAGCATTTT. The chain is built from TRBV2 and TRBJ1-5; TRBD1 is a possible D gene (5 bases). The CDR3 consists of 15 residues. V lost 6 bases and J 0 bases, leaving 12 bases between the germline ends. Germline CDR1 is SNHLY and CDR2 is FYNNEI. The full variable domain, with the rest looked up from reference TRBV2 and TRBJ1-5, is EPEVTQTPSHQVTQMGQEVILRCVPISNHLYFYWYRQILGQKVEFLVSFYNNEISEKSEIFDDQFSVERPDGSNFTLKIRSTKLEDSAMYFCASRKKGYSNQPQHFGDGTRLSIL.

V and J are TRBV27 and TRBJ1-1; TRBD1 aligns across 11 bases. This CDR3 contains 16 residues. Unmatched junction bases numbered 8, after V lost 5 bases and J lost 3 bases. Germline V CDR1 and CDR2: MNHEY, SMNVEV (reference sequence). The CDR3, as DNA: TGTGCCAGCAGTCCCCGGGACAGGGGGGAGGACACTGAAGCTTTCTTT. Protein: CASSPRDRGEDTEAFF.

The V call is TRBV10-1, the J call TRBJ2-3; a weak D match, TRBD2 (6 bases). The CDR3 is 15 amino acids. Between the trimmed V and J ends, which lost 2 bases and 2 bases, there was a span of 11 bases. Germline V gene sequence: CDR1 WNHNN, CDR2 SYGVQD (reference sequence). The CDR3 DNA sequence: TGCGCCAGCAGTGAGGGGGGGACGAACACAGATACGCAGTATTTT. Translated: CASSEGGTNTDTQYF.

V is TRBV19 and J is TRBJ2-6; possible D gene TRBD2, 5 bases. The CDR3 has 18 amino acids. Germline V gene data show CDR1 as LNHDA and CDR2 as SQIVND (reference sequence). Between the trimmed V and J ends, which lost 3 bases and 1 base, there was a span of 16 bases. CDR3 region: CASSIVGSSRSGANVLTF. CDR3 nucleotide sequence: TGTGCCAGTAGTATTGTTGGGAGCTCTAGATCTGGGGCCAACGTCCTGACTTTC.